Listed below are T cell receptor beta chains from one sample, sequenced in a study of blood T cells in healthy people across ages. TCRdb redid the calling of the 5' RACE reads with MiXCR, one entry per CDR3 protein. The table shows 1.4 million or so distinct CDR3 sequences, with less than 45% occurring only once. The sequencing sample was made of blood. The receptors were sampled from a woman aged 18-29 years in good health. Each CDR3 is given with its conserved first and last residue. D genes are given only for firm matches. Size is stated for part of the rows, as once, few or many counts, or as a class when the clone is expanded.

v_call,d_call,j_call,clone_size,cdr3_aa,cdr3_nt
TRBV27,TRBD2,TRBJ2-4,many,CASSRSSGGAKNIQYF,TGTGCCAGCAGCCGTTCTTCCGGGGGGGCCAAAAACATTCAGTACTTC
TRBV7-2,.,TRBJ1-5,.,CASSLNGGPGGSQPQHF,TGTGCCAGCAGCTTAAATGGCGGGCCTGGGGGCAGTCAGCCCCAGCATTTT
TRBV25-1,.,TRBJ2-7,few,CASSAGRTSSYEQYF,TGTGCCAGCAGTGCGGGACGGACAAGCTCCTACGAGCAGTACTTC
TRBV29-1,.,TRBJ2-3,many,CSVAGYTDTQYF,TGCAGCGTTGCCGGATACACAGATACGCAGTATTTT
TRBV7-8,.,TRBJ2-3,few,CASSLAARRSSDTQYF,TGTGCCAGCAGCTTAGCCGCTAGAAGGAGCTCAGATACGCAGTATTTT
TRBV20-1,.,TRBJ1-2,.,CSAEVGPYGYTF,TGCAGTGCCGAGGTGGGGCCCTATGGCTACACCTTC
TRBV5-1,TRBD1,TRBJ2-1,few,CASSLPTTGLTYNEQFF,TGCGCCAGCAGCTTACCAACGACAGGGTTAACCTACAATGAGCAGTTCTTC
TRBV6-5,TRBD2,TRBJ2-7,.,CASSLGRGRVYEQYF,TGTGCCAGCAGCCTGGGACGGGGGAGGGTCTACGAGCAGTACTTC
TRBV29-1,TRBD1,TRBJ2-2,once,CSVVGDSYTGELFF,TGCAGCGTTGTAGGGGACAGTTACACCGGGGAGCTGTTTTTT
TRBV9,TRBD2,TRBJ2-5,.,CASSVGPSGGETQYF,TGTGCCAGCAGCGTAGGTCCTAGCGGGGGAGAGACCCAGTACTTC
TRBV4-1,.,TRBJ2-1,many,CASSPTRSGGRNEQFF,TGCGCCAGCAGCCCCACCAGGTCAGGGGGGCGTAATGAGCAGTTCTTC
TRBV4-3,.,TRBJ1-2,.,CASSPSVAELYGYTF,TGCGCCAGCAGCCCCTCGGTGGCAGAGCTCTATGGCTACACCTTC
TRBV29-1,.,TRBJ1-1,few,CSVGPKVSGTEAFF,TGCAGCGTTGGGCCTAAGGTTAGCGGCACTGAAGCTTTCTTT
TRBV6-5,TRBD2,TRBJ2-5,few,CASRPGLAEQETQYF,TGTGCCAGCAGGCCGGGACTAGCGGAACAAGAGACCCAGTACTTC
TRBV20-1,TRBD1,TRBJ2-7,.,CSGQGHYEQYF,TGCAGTGGACAGGGCCACTACGAGCAGTACTTC
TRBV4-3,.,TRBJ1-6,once,CASSSSPLGLTVSPLHF,TGCGCCAGCAGCTCATCCCCATTGGGCCTAACAGTCTCACCCCTCCACTTT
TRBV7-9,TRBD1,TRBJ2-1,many,CASRTGSSYNEQFF,TGCGCCAGCAGGACAGGGAGCTCCTACAATGAGCAGTTCTTC
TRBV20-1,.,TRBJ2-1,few,CSAARGHNEQFF,TGCAGTGCGGCCAGGGGACACAATGAGCAGTTCTTC
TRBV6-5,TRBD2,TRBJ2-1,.,CASSYSTSGGYNEQFF,TGTGCCAGCAGTTATTCGACTAGCGGGGGGTACAATGAGCAGTTCTTC
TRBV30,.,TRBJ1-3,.,CAYQTHSGNTIYF,TGTGCCTACCAGACACACTCTGGAAACACCATATATTTT
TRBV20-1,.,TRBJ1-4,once,CSARVPGEKLFF,TGCAGTGCTAGAGTCCCTGGCGAAAAACTGTTTTTT
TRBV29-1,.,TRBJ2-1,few,CSVEGKFSYNEQFF,TGCAGCGTTGAAGGCAAATTCTCCTACAATGAGCAGTTCTTC
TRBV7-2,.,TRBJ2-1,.,CASSDNYPSYNEQFF,TGTGCCAGCAGCGACAACTACCCATCCTACAATGAGCAGTTCTTC
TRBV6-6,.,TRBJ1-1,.,CASSYGAADTEAFF,TGTGCCAGCAGTTACGGGGCAGCGGATACTGAAGCTTTCTTT
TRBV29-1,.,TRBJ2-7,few,CSVRHTYEQYF,TGCAGCGTCCGACACACCTACGAGCAGTACTTC
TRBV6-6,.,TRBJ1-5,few,CASSYSHGSALQHF,TGTGCCAGCAGTTACTCGCATGGTTCAGCCCTCCAGCATTTT
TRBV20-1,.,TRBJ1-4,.,CSASPNPEGLNEKLFF,TGCAGTGCCAGCCCCAACCCGGAGGGATTAAATGAAAAACTGTTTTTT
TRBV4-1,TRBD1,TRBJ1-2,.,CASSQPWTGGFGYTF,TGCGCCAGCAGCCAGCCTTGGACAGGGGGTTTTGGCTACACCTTC
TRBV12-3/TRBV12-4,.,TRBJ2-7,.,CASSLGQGPRNEQYF,TGTGCCAGCAGCCTCGGCCAGGGCCCCAGGAATGAGCAGTACTTC
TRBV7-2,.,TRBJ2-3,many,CASSFYADTQYF,TGTGCCAGCAGTTTTTACGCAGATACGCAGTATTTT
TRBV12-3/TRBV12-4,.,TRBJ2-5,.,CASTDRRGLNIGQYF,TGTGCCAGCACCGACCGGAGGGGCTTGAACATCGGGCAGTACTTC
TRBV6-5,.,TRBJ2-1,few,CASSYGGRGLYNEQFF,TGTGCCAGCAGTTATGGGGGACGGGGGCTCTACAATGAGCAGTTCTTC